This T cell receptor (beta chain) emerged from a study of cytomegalovirus exposure and HLA in healthy donors. Study background: Within an early data release were about 85 million unique TCRs drawn from HLA-typed donors.

Comments on this clone: The antigen remains unidentified.

PCR employed 60 Vbeta and 13 Jbeta primers. Only in-frame clones appear in the TCRdb table, and some are missing; sequencing was by immunoSEQ multiplex PCR. The table has roughly 200,000 clones, about four fifths seen once. Germline assignment: CDR1 LNHDA and CDR2 SQIVND (reference sequence). The J segment lost 4 bases and the V segment lost 7 bases, leaving 5 bases of the junction unmatched. This CDR3 spans 13 amino acids. General observations from the study: Using a false discovery rate of 0.05, a later analysis showed that roughly 16,000 TCR beta sequences were associated with HLA alleles.

The V gene is TRBV19, the J gene TRBJ2-3; 7 bases match TRBD1. The TCR was taken from a woman in her 30s in good health and CMV-seropositive. Sequences were obtained from PBMCs. The CDR3 is CASTGQPSDTQYF. The CDR3 DNA follows: TGTGCCAGTACGGGACAGCCTTCAGATACGCAGTATTTT.